This T cell receptor (beta chain) was observed in a study of CD8+CD57+ T cells in acquired aplastic anemia. CDR1 is ENHRY, CDR2 SYGVKD, per germline. The CDR3 consists of 13 residues. About this clonotype itself: The junction departs from the called germline gene at one end, perhaps through a read error.

CD8+CD57+ cell expansion, shown by flow cytometry, had occurred in the patients selected for sequencing. Blood came from patients not yet given any therapy. Genomic DNA templated the TCR beta VDJ and CDR3 profiling. TCRdb used MiXCR to reprocess the reads, holding one entry per CDR3 protein. The sample has 450,000 to 550,000 distinct CDR3 sequences; about a third are singletons. This chain joins TRBV10-3 and TRBJ1-1; D remains unclear. Sequences were obtained from sorted CD4+, CD8+, or CD8+CD57+ T cells (not recorded which) from PBMCs. The TCR comes from a human donor with aplastic anemia. The DNA of the CDR3 is TGTGCCAGCAGTGAAGCTCGGAACACTGAAGCTTTCTTT. Protein sequence: CASSEARNTEAFF.